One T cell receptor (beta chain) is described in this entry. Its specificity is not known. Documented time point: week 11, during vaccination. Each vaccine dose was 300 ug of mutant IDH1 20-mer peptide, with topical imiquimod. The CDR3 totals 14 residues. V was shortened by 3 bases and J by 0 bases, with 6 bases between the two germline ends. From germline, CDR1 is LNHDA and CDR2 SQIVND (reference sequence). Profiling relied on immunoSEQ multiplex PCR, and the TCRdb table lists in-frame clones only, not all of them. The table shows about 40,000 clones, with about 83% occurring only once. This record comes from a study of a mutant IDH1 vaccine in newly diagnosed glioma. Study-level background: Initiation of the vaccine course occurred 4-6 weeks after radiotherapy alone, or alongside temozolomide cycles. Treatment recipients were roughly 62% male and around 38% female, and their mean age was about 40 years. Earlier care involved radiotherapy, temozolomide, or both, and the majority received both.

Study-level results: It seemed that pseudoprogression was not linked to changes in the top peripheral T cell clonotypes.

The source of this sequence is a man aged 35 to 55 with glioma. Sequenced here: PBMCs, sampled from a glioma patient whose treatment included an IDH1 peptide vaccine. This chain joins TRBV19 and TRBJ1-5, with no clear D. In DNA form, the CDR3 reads TGTGCCAGTAGTATTAGAAATAGCAATCAGCCCCAGCATTTT. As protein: CASSIRNSNQPQHF.